This T cell receptor (beta chain) comes out of a study of T cells in pancreatic ductal adenocarcinoma. Repertoires were generated with immunoSEQ multiplex PCR, while TCRdb's copy carries only in-frame clones and drops some. The sample includes about 97,000 clones, roughly 96% of them seen just once. No neoadjuvant therapy was given to the selected pancreatic ductal adenocarcinoma patients before their surgery. The V gene end was trimmed by 9 bases and the J gene end by 6 bases; junction bases not matched to a gene: 12. Per the germline V gene, CDR1 is MNHEY and CDR2 is SVGAGI. The CDR3 consists of 15 residues.

V is TRBV6-5 and J is TRBJ2-2; 8 bases match TRBD2. The clonotype was recovered from a human donor with pancreatic ductal adenocarcinoma. The sample consisted of PBMCs. The CDR3 coding sequence is TGTGCCAGTCAGAGGGGGACTAGTTATTCCGGGGAGCTGTTTTTT. Encoded protein: CASQRGTSYSGELFF.